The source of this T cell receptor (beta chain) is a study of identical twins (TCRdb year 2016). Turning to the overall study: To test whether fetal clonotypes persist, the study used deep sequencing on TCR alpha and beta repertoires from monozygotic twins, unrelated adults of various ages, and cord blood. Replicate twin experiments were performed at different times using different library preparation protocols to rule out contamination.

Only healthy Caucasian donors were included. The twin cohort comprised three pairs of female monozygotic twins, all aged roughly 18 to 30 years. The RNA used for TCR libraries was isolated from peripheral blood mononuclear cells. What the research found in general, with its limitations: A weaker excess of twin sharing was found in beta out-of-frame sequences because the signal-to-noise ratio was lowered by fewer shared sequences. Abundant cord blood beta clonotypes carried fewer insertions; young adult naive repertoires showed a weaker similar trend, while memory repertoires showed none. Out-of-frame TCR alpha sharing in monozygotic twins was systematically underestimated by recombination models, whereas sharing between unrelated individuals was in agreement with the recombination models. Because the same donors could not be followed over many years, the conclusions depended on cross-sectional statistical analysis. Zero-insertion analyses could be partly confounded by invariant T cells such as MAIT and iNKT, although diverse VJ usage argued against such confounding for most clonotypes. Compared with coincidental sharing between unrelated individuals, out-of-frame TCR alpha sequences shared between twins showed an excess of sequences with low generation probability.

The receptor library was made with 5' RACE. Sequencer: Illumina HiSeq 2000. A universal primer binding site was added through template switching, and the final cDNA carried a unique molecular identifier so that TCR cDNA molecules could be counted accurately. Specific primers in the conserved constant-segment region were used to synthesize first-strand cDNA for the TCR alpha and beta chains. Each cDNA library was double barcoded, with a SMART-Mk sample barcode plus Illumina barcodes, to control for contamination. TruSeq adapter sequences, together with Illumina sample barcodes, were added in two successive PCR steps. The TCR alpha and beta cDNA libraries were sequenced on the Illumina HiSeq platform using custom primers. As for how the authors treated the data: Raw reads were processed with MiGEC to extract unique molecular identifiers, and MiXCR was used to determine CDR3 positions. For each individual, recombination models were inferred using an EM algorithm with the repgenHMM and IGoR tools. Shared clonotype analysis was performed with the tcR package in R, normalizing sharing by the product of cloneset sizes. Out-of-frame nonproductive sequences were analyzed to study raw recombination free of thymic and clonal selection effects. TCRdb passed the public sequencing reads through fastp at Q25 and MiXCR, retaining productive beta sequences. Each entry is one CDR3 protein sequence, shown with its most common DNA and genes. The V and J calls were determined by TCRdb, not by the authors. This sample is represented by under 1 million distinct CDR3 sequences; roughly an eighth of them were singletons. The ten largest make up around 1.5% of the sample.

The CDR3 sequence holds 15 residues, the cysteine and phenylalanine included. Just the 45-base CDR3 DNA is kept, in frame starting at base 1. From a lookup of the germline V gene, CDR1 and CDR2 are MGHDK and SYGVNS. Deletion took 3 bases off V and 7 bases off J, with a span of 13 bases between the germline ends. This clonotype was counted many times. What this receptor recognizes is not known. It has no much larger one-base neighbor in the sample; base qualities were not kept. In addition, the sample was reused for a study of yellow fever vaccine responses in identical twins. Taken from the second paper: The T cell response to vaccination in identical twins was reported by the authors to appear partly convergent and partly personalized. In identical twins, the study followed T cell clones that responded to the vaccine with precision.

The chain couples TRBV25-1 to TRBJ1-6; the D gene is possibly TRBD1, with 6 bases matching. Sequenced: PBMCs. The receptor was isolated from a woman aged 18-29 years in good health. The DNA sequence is TGTGCCAGCAGTGACCGTGGGGGCCTAAATTCACCCCTCCACTTT. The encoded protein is CASSDRGGLNSPLHF. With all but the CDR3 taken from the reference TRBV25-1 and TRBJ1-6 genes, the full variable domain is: EADIYQTPRYLVIGTGKKITLECSQTMGHDKMYWYQQDPGMELHLIHYSYGVNSTEKGDLSSESTVSRIRTEHFPLTLESARPSHTSQYLCASSDRGGLNSPLHFGNGTRLTVT.